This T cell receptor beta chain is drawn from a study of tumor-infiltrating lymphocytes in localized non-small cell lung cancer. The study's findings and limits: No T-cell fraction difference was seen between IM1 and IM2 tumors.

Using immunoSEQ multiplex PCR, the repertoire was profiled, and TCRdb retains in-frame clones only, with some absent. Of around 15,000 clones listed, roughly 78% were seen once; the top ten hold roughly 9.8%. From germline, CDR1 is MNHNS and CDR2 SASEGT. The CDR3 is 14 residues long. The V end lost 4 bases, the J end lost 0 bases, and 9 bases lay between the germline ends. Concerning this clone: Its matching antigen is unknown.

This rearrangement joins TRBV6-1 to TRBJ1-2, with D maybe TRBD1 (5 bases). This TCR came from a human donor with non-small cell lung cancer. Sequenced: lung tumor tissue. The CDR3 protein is CASSVQDTNYGYTF. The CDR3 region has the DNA TGTGCCAGCAGTGTCCAGGACACTAACTATGGCTACACCTTC.